This TCR beta chain emerged from a study of T cell changes during pregnancy in multiple sclerosis. TCRdb's copy holds only in-frame clones and misses some; the assay was immunoSEQ multiplex PCR. The table shows approximately 100,000 clones, with about 91% occurring only once. The CDR3 has 15 amino acids. CDR1 and CDR2 from the germline V gene are SGHDT and YYEEEE. J gave up 2 bases and V 4 bases, and 6 bases lay outside the gene matches. The receptor's source is a female donor with multiple sclerosis, enrolled in a pregnancy study. V is TRBV5-6 and J is TRBJ2-7, with 10 bases identical to TRBD2. The sequences come from peripheral blood, collected in the second trimester of pregnancy. The CDR3 DNA reads TGTGCCAGCAGCCCTCCCGGGACTAGCGCCTACGAGCAGTACTTC. This translates into CASSPPGTSAYEQYF.